Listed here are 13 T cell receptor beta chains from one sample, sequenced in a study of blood T cell repertoires in COVID-19. Profiled with immunoSEQ multiplex PCR; TCRdb holds only in-frame clones, not every one. The sample has approximately 290,000 clones; about four fifths are singletons. The specimen sequenced was peripheral blood. The receptors were gathered from a person between 65 and 79 years old with COVID-19, enrolled during active disease.

The chain employs TRBV15 and TRBJ2-5; perhaps TRBD2 as D (5 bases). This CDR3 has 16 amino acids. The germline CDR1 and CDR2 sequences are LNHNV and YYDKDF (reference sequence). V was clipped by 4 bases and J by 5 bases, with 20 bases between them. CDR3 sequence: CATSTQLVGVAETQYF. CDR3 DNA sequence: TGTGCCACCAGCACGCAACTCGTCGGGGTTGCGGAGACCCAGTACTTC. The full variable domain, in which reference TRBV15 and TRBJ2-5 provide the parts outside the CDR3, is DAMVIQNPRYQVTQFGKPVTLSCSQTLNHNVMYWYQQKSSQAPKLLFHYYDKDFNNEADTPDNFQSRRPNTSFCFLDIRSPGLGDTAMYLCATSTQLVGVAETQYFGPGTRLLVL.

The chain combines TRBV7-2 with TRBJ2-2; 11 bases agree with TRBD2. Germline CDR1 and CDR2: SGHTA and FQGNSA. Trimming at V came to 1 base and at J to 2 bases, leaving 6 bases not matched to a gene. The CDR3 consists of 18 residues. In nucleotides, the CDR3 is TGTGCCAGCAGCTTAGTGGGACTAGCGGAGGTAAACACCGGGGAGCTGTTTTTT. Residues: CASSLVGLAEVNTGELFF.

The V gene is TRBV18, the J gene TRBJ2-7; D may be TRBD2 (5 bases). V was pared by 5 bases and J by 0 bases, with 8 bases between. The CDR3 loop spans 13 amino acids. Germline V gives CDR1 KGHSH, CDR2 LQKENI. CDR3 nucleotides: TGTGCCAGCTCAAGGCGGGCCTCCTACGAGCAGTACTTC. It is translated as CASSRRASYEQYF.

This chain links TRBV6-5 with TRBJ2-3, with TRBD2 identical over 9 bases. The CDR3 runs 16 residues. Germline CDR1 is MNHEY and CDR2 is SVGAGI. J was trimmed by 2 bases and V by 0 bases; bases with no gene match: 3. In DNA form, the CDR3 reads TGTGCCAGCAGTTACTCGGCGGGGGGGTACACAGATACGCAGTATTTT. Translated: CASSYSAGGYTDTQYF.

This chain joins TRBV5-1 and TRBJ2-1; 8 bases match TRBD1. J was trimmed by 3 bases and V by 6 bases; bases with no gene match: 5. This CDR3 is 14 amino acids long. CDR1 is SGHRS, CDR2 YFSETQ, per germline. CDR3 DNA: TGCGCCAGCAACGGACAGGGAATCTACAATGAGCAGTTCTTC. It translates to CASNGQGIYNEQFF. Looking up the rest from reference TRBV5-1 and TRBJ2-1 gives the full variable domain: KAGVTQTPRYLIKTRGQQVTLSCSPISGHRSVSWYQQTPGQGLQFLFEYFSETQRNKGNFPGRFSGRQFSNSRSEMNVSTLELGDSALYLCASNGQGIYNEQFFGPGTRLTVL.

The chain joins TRBV4-2 to TRBJ2-1; a possible D gene is TRBD2 (6 bases). Germline CDR1 and CDR2: LGHNA and YNFKEQ. V dropped 0 bases and J dropped 8 bases, with 14 bases sitting between them. This CDR3 has 15 amino acids. CDR3 loop: CASSQDSSEWDEQFF. Written as DNA, the CDR3 is TGTGCCAGCAGCCAAGATTCTAGCGAGTGGGATGAGCAGTTCTTC.

The chain uses TRBV4-3 and TRBJ2-7, with D possibly being TRBD2 (6 bases). CDR1 and CDR2 (germline): LGHNA, YSLEER. Between the trimmed V and J ends, which lost 2 bases and 0 bases, there was a span of 8 bases. CDR3 length: 14 residues. The CDR3 region has the DNA TGCGCCAGCAGCCAAACTAGCTTCTCCTACGAGCAGTACTTC. It translates to CASSQTSFSYEQYF.

The V gene is TRBV29-1, the J gene TRBJ1-1, with 9 bases that match TRBD1. Trimming took 7 bases from V and 1 from J; bases not matched to a gene: 1. This CDR3 is built from 12 residues. In germline, CDR1 is SQVTM, CDR2 ANQGSEA. The DNA of the CDR3 is TGCAGCGGGGGACAGGGGAACACTGAAGCTTTCTTT. It yields the protein CSGGQGNTEAFF.

The chain joins TRBV6-4 to TRBJ2-2, with 12 bases that match TRBD1. The V gene end was trimmed by 7 bases and the J gene end by 0 bases; junction bases not matched to a gene: 9. Germline-derived CDR1 and CDR2 are MRHNA and SNTAGT. The length of the CDR3 is 18 residues. In DNA form, the CDR3 reads TGTGCCAGCACCCCGGGGACAGGGGGCAGTTCGAACACCGGGGAGCTGTTTTTT. Its protein product is CASTPGTGGSSNTGELFF.

The chain joins TRBV4-2 to TRBJ2-1; the match to TRBD2 covers 8 bases. The CDR3 length is 15 residues. Germline V gives CDR1 LGHNA, CDR2 YNFKEQ. V trimming: 4 bases; J trimming: 9 bases; junction bases outside the gene matches: 11. The CDR3 nucleotides are TGTGCCAGCAGCCGGGAGATCACTAGCGGAGTTGAGCAGTTCTTC. Its translation is CASSREITSGVEQFF.

The V and J genes are TRBV9 and TRBJ1-5; TRBD1 aligns across 8 bases. CDR3 length: 15 amino acids. Germline V gene sequence: CDR1 SGDLS, CDR2 YYNGEE. V lost 0 bases and J lost 7; bases outside the gene matches: 6. CDR3 sequence reads: CASSVEAGGDQPQHF. The DNA for the CDR3 is TGTGCCAGCAGCGTAGAAGCAGGGGGCGACCAGCCCCAGCATTTT.

The chain links TRBV7-2 to TRBJ2-7; 7 nucleotides match TRBD2. V was pared by 2 bases and J by 4 bases, with 8 bases of the junction left unmatched. The V gene's germline CDR1 is SGHTA and CDR2 FQGNSA. The CDR3 is 15 amino acids. The CDR3 nucleotides are TGTGCCAGCAGCTTATTTCCTAGCGGATTATACGAGCAGTACTTC. Translating gives CASSLFPSGLYEQYF.

CDR3 in DNA: TGTGCCAGCAGCTTCAGGGGGTCGGATGGCTACACCTTC. This gives the protein CASSFRGSDGYTF. V and J are TRBV5-6 and TRBJ1-2, with 7 nucleotides matching TRBD1. This CDR3 is built from 13 residues. V trimming: 2 bases; J trimming: 6 bases; junction bases outside the gene matches: 4. Per germline, CDR1 SGHDT and CDR2 YYEEEE. Supplemented by reference TRBV5-6 and TRBJ1-2, the full variable domain reads DAGVTQSPTHLIKTRGQQVTLRCSPKSGHDTVSWYQQALGQGPQFIFQYYEEEERQRGNFPDRFSGHQFPNYSSELNVNALLLGDSALYLCASSFRGSDGYTFGSGTRLTVV.